Each of the 7 T cell receptor beta chains below was sequenced from the same sample in a study of shared clonotypes between healthy human individuals. Profiling relied on immunoSEQ multiplex PCR, and the TCRdb table lists in-frame clones only, not all of them. The sample includes millions of clones, roughly 94% seen only once; the top ten take roughly 0.13%. Sequenced: naive CD4+ T cells sorted from blood. Subset in this sample: CD45RA+ positively selected. The receptor set was obtained from a man in his late teens or twenties in good health.

About this clone: A read error may produce the germline difference seen at one junction end. The chain employs TRBV7-7 and TRBJ2-5; TRBD2 agrees at 16 bases. There are 18 residues in the CDR3. The germline V gene has CDR1 SSHAT and CDR2 FNYEAQ (reference sequence). The CDR3 DNA reads as TGTGCTAGCAGCCCCGGGGGACTAGCGGGAGGGCCGTGGGAGACCCAGTACTTC. It yields the protein CASSPGGLAGGPWETQYF. The full variable domain, its missing parts supplied by reference TRBV7-7 and TRBJ2-5, is GAGVSQSPRYKVTKRGQDVTLRCDPISSHATLYWYQQALGQGPEFLTYFNYEAQPDKSGLPSDRFSAERPEGSISTLTIQRTEQRDSAMYRCASSPGGLAGGPWETQYFGPGTRLLVL.

A note on this clone: Other nucleotide sequences from this sample produce the same CDR3. This sequence joins TRBV27 and TRBJ1-5; 10 bases line up with TRBD1. The germline V gene encodes CDR1 MNHEY and CDR2 SMNVEV (reference sequence). Trimming at V came to 6 bases and at J to 2 bases, leaving 4 bases not matched to a gene. CDR3 length: 15 residues. For the CDR3, the DNA is TGTGCCAGCAGACCAGGGACAGGGGGCAATCAGCCCCAGCATTTT. This codes for CASRPGTGGNQPQHF.

The rearrangement links TRBV2 to TRBJ1-4; weak D call: TRBD1 (5 bases). V lost 3 bases, J lost 5 bases, and 16 bases lay in between. Germline V gives CDR1 SNHLY, CDR2 FYNNEI. The CDR3 runs to 16 residues. In DNA, the CDR3 is TGTGCCAGCAGTGATCAGGGTTCTAGTTCGAATGAAAAACTGTTTTTT. It yields the protein CASSDQGSSSNEKLFF.

The chain is built from TRBV7-2 and TRBJ2-1, with TRBD2 identical over 11 bases. The trim removed 5 bases at V and 9 bases at J, leaving 12 bases unmatched. Germline assignment: CDR1 SGHTA and CDR2 FQGNSA. This CDR3 spans 16 amino acids. The CDR3 sequence: CASSPRTSGLNGEQFF. The CDR3 DNA is TGTGCCAGCAGCCCTAGGACTAGCGGGCTTAATGGTGAGCAGTTCTTC.

The J gene is TRBJ1-2, the V gene TRBV5-1; D is undetermined. Germline V gene lookup returns CDR1 SGHRS and CDR2 YFSETQ. This CDR3 has 14 residues. Trimming took off 0 bases at V and 4 bases at J, with 10 bases between the two ends. The CDR3 sequence: CASSLAVSGYGYTF. The CDR3 coding sequence is TGCGCCAGCAGCTTGGCAGTATCTGGCTATGGCTACACCTTC.

The rearrangement links TRBV29-1 to TRBJ1-2, with TRBD1 matching 7 bases. V lost 6 bases to trimming and J lost 0 bases; unmatched junction nucleotides: 4. The CDR3 runs to 13 residues. Germline CDR1 and CDR2: SQVTM and ANQGSEA. The CDR3, as DNA: TGCAGCGTCCGGGACAGCACTAACTATGGCTACACCTTC. It specifies CSVRDSTNYGYTF.

V gene TRBV5-1 combines with J gene TRBJ2-5; 7 bases align to TRBD1. The CDR3 loop spans 14 amino acids. Germline loops: CDR1 SGHRS, CDR2 YFSETQ. J gave up 5 bases and V 5 bases, and 9 bases lay outside the gene matches. CDR3 coding DNA: TGCGCCAGCAGTTCGGAAGGGGGCCGGGAGACCCAGTACTTC. Translating gives CASSSEGGRETQYF.